The 32 T cell receptor beta chains below come from one sample, sequenced in a study of shared clonotypes between healthy human individuals. Repertoires were generated with immunoSEQ multiplex PCR, while TCRdb's copy carries only in-frame clones and drops some. Here the sample spans nearly 2 million clones, less than 95% being singletons. Naive CD8 isolation took CD45RO-negative cells positively selected for CCR7 and excluded terminally differentiated effector memory CD45RA+ cells. Material for sequencing was naive CD8+ T cells sorted from blood. Receptor source: a man younger than 35 in good health.

The gene calls are TRBV28 and TRBJ2-2; weak D call: TRBD1 (6 bases). V was trimmed by 7 bases and J by 8 bases, leaving 11 bases between them. Germline-derived CDR1 and CDR2 are MDHEN and SYDVKM. The CDR3 runs 12 residues. CDR3 in DNA: TGTGCCAGCACCTACAGGGTGGGGGAGCTGTTTTTT. As protein: CASTYRVGELFF.

This clone was found once. The chain combines TRBV4-1 with TRBJ2-1; tentative D call: TRBD1 (6 bases). The CDR3 contains 14 residues. Germline CDR1 MGHRA, CDR2 YSYEKL. V was clipped by 2 bases and J by 5 bases, with 10 bases between them. The CDR3 loop reads CASSQPWDNNEQFF. Written as DNA, the CDR3 is TGCGCCAGCAGCCAACCGTGGGACAACAATGAGCAGTTCTTC.

V gene TRBV4-3 combines with J gene TRBJ1-2; D unresolved. Trimming shortened V by 1 base and J by 1 base, and 13 bases separated the two germline ends. The CDR3 contains 16 residues. Germline V gene sequence: CDR1 LGHNA, CDR2 YSLEER. Here the CDR3 reads CASSQGNDGYNYGYTF. The CDR3 region has the DNA TGCGCCAGCAGCCAAGGAAACGACGGTTATAACTATGGCTACACCTTC.

V gene TRBV4-3 combines with J gene TRBJ1-1, with D possibly being TRBD1 (6 bases). The germline V and J ends were trimmed by 1 base and 8 bases, with 20 bases remaining between them. Looked up from germline, CDR1 is LGHNA and CDR2 is YSLEER. The CDR3 sequence is 16 residues long. CDR3: CASSQGTVGPLREAFF. The CDR3 DNA reads TGCGCCAGCAGCCAAGGGACAGTAGGGCCCTTGCGAGAAGCTTTCTTT.

J is TRBJ2-1 and V is TRBV30; no firm D call. Trimming cost V 0 bases and J 8 bases, with 11 bases left between them. This CDR3 has 13 residues. Germline V lookup: CDR1 GTSNPN, CDR2 SVGIG (reference sequence). The CDR3 bases are TGTGCCTGGAGTGTTGGGATGTTGGATGAGCAGTTCTTC. Protein: CAWSVGMLDEQFF.

The rearrangement links TRBV7-9 to TRBJ2-7, with 7 bases identical to TRBD1. Germline CDR1 and CDR2: SEHNR and FQNEAQ (reference sequence). V was pared by 5 bases and J by 3 bases, with 10 bases of the junction left unmatched. The CDR3 has 15 amino acids. CDR3 sequence (DNA): TGTGCCAGCAGCACCTCCTGGACAGGCTACTACGAGCAGTACTTC. Protein: CASSTSWTGYYEQYF.

A note on this clone: At one of its ends the junction is not consistent with the germline gene, which may arise from a read error. The sample contains more than one DNA sequence encoding this CDR3. The chain joins TRBV7-9 to TRBJ2-7, with 9 bases aligning to TRBD1. CDR1 is SEHNR and CDR2 is FQNEAQ in the germline V gene (reference sequence). This CDR3 has 16 residues. CDR3 residues: CASSLRPGQGAYEQYF. In DNA form, the CDR3 reads TGTGCCAGCAGCTTAAGGCCGGGACAGGGAGCCTACGAGCAGTACTTT.

This chain uses TRBV9 with TRBJ1-6; a possible D gene is TRBD1 (5 bases). The CDR3 has 16 amino acids. V shed 0 bases and J shed 4 bases, with 11 bases lying between them. Germline V CDR1 and CDR2: SGDLS, YYNGEE. CDR3 sequence: CASSVGGTVYNSPLHF. CDR3 nucleotides: TGTGCCAGCAGCGTAGGGGGGACGGTTTATAATTCACCCCTCCACTTT.

V is TRBV5-1 and J is TRBJ2-7, with 10 bases matching TRBD1. Germline values: CDR1 SGHRS, CDR2 YFSETQ. CDR3 length equals 16 residues. V shed 0 bases and J 0 bases; nucleotides not matched to a gene: 3. CDR3 loop: CASSLGDRGSSYEQYF. DNA for the CDR3: TGCGCCAGCAGCTTGGGGGACAGGGGTAGCTCCTACGAGCAGTACTTC.

V and J are TRBV6-1 and TRBJ2-3, with 9 nucleotides matching TRBD1. Trimming at V came to 3 bases and at J to 3 bases, leaving 13 bases not matched to a gene. Germline V gives CDR1 MNHNS, CDR2 SASEGT. CDR3 length equals 18 residues. As DNA, the CDR3 is TGTGCCAGCAGTGAGCTCATAACGACAGGGGGATCTACAGATACGCAGTATTTT. Amino acid sequence: CASSELITTGGSTDTQYF.

This rearrangement joins TRBV5-1 to TRBJ2-5; 7 nucleotides align to TRBD1. Germline lookup yields CDR1 SGHRS and CDR2 YFSETQ. The trim removed 3 bases at V and 2 bases at J, leaving 7 bases unmatched. The CDR3 has 15 residues. The chain's CDR3 is CASSSMGQPQETQYF. CDR3 in DNA: TGCGCCAGCAGCTCGATGGGACAGCCACAAGAGACCCAGTACTTC.

The J gene is TRBJ2-2, the V gene TRBV20-1; D unresolved. V was pared by 8 bases and J by 7 bases, with 2 bases between. CDR3 length: 8 residues. Germline-derived CDR1 and CDR2 are DFQATT and SNEGSKA (reference sequence). The CDR3 sequence is CSSGELFF. CDR3 nucleotides: TGCAGTAGCGGGGAGCTGTTTTTT.

This clone was seen more than once but under ten times. The rearrangement joins TRBV4-2 to TRBJ1-5, with a possible D match to TRBD1 (5 bases). V dropped 0 bases and J dropped 7 bases, with 10 bases sitting between them. Germline CDR1 is LGHNA and CDR2 is YNFKEQ. This CDR3 spans 14 amino acids. Here the CDR3 DNA reads TGTGCCAGCAGCCAAGAGGTTCAGGGCCAGCCCCAGCATTTT. This sequence encodes CASSQEVQGQPQHF.

In this sample, this clone turned up once. V gene TRBV7-2 combines with J gene TRBJ2-6, with a possible D match to TRBD1 (6 bases). Trimming removed 4 bases at V and 3 bases at J, with 16 bases between. Germline assignment: CDR1 SGHTA and CDR2 FQGNSA. The CDR3 has 17 residues. The CDR3 bases are TGTGCCAGCAGCTCGATGACAGGCCGCTTTGGGGCCAACGTCCTGACTTTC. It codes for CASSSMTGRFGANVLTF.

V is TRBV28 and J is TRBJ2-1, with D unclear. The CDR3 is made up of 14 amino acids. The V end lost 8 bases, the J end lost 7 bases, and 18 bases lay between the germline ends. Looked up from germline, CDR1 is MDHEN and CDR2 is SYDVKM. CDR3 nucleotides: TGTGCCAGCGGGCCATTTCATGCTGCAAATGAGCAGTTCTTC. Translated, it gives CASGPFHAANEQFF.

This sequence joins TRBV18 and TRBJ2-5, with 8 positions matching TRBD1. The V segment lost 0 bases and the J segment 2 bases; nucleotides outside the gene matches: 8. Germline V gene data show CDR1 as KGHSH and CDR2 as LQKENI. The CDR3 consists of 17 residues. This CDR3 reads CASSPPLTGVWQETQYF. The DNA for the CDR3 is TGTGCCAGCTCACCACCTCTGACAGGGGTTTGGCAAGAGACCCAGTACTTC. Supplemented by reference TRBV18 and TRBJ2-5, the full variable domain reads NAGVMQNPRHLVRRRGQEARLRCSPMKGHSHVYWYRQLPEEGLKFMVYLQKENIIDESGMPKERFSAEFPKEGPSILRIQQVVRGDSAAYFCASSPPLTGVWQETQYFGPGTRLLVL.

The gene calls are TRBV29-1 and TRBJ2-7; D perhaps matches TRBD2 (6 bases). Germline-derived CDR1 and CDR2 are SQVTM and ANQGSEA. The V and J ends lost 6 bases and 3 bases respectively, with 15 bases between them. This CDR3 is 13 amino acids long. CDR3 residues: CSVQERGGYEQYF. The CDR3, as DNA: TGCAGCGTGCAAGAGAGGGGAGGCTACGAGCAGTACTTC.

The chain recombines TRBV23-1 with TRBJ1-5; D remains ambiguous. TRBV23-1 is placed among ORFs of uncertain function. V lost 2 bases and J 4 bases, leaving 12 bases between the germline ends. The CDR3 is made up of 15 amino acids. The CDR3 coding sequence is TGCGCCAGCAGTCAAACGGGATGTCTTAATCAGCCCCAGCATTTT. Amino acids: CASSQTGCLNQPQHF.

This CDR3 reads CTSSQDGRRLNTEAFF. DNA for the CDR3: TGCACCAGCAGCCAAGATGGTCGCAGGTTGAACACTGAAGCTTTCTTT. This rearrangement joins TRBV1 to TRBJ1-1; TRBD1, the D gene given by the table, was not confirmed from the DNA. TRBV1 is shown as a pseudogene. CDR3 length equals 16 residues.

This clone was picked up one time. This rearrangement joins TRBV25-1 to TRBJ2-3, with 8 bases that match TRBD2. This CDR3 is built from 15 residues. V shed 10 bases and J 5 bases; nucleotides not matched to a gene: 14. Per germline, CDR1 MGHDK and CDR2 SYGVNS. This CDR3 is CATTPTERELDTQYF. CDR3 in DNA: TGTGCCACCACCCCGACGGAGCGGGAGCTAGATACGCAGTATTTT.

The chain couples TRBV2 to TRBJ1-5; 9 bases line up with TRBD1. The CDR3 runs 15 residues. V gave up 8 bases and J gave up 4 bases; unmatched junction bases: 9. The V gene's germline CDR1 is SNHLY and CDR2 FYNNEI. In nucleotides, the CDR3 is TGTGCCAGCTCGGAGACAGGGGGAATAAATCAGCCCCAGCATTTT. Translation: CASSETGGINQPQHF.

This clone appeared once. The rearrangement links TRBV5-1 to TRBJ1-1; D is undetermined. V lost 4 bases to trimming and J lost 0 bases, with 10 bases between them. CDR1 and CDR2 (germline): SGHRS, YFSETQ. CDR3 length: 14 residues. The CDR3: CASSAKRLNTEAFF. The DNA for the CDR3 is TGCGCCAGCAGCGCGAAGCGATTGAACACTGAAGCTTTCTTT.

This clone showed up just once. The same CDR3 also results from other DNA sequences found in this sample. J is TRBJ1-1 and V is TRBV2; no reliable D call. The CDR3 runs to 12 residues. Germline lookup yields CDR1 SNHLY and CDR2 FYNNEI. Trimming took 4 bases from V and 2 from J, leaving 5 bases between them. CDR3 nucleotide sequence: TGTGCCAGCAGTGGGCCTAACACTGAAGCTTTCTTT. Amino acids: CASSGPNTEAFF.

This chain connects TRBV27 to TRBJ1-1, with D possibly TRBD1 on 5 matching bases. There are 12 residues in the CDR3. The V end was cut by 5 bases, the J end by 5 bases, with 9 bases between. The germline gives CDR1 MNHEY, CDR2 SMNVEV (reference sequence). CDR3 loop: CASSSWGTEAFF. CDR3 nucleotides: TGTGCCAGCAGTAGCTGGGGGACTGAAGCTTTCTTT.

In the case of this clone: Different DNA sequences within this sample yield the same CDR3. V gene TRBV13 combines with J gene TRBJ2-1; D is unresolved. From germline, CDR1 is PRHDT and CDR2 FYEKMQ (reference sequence). The CDR3 is made up of 13 amino acids. Trimming cost V 0 bases and J 4 bases, with 4 bases left between them. The DNA for the CDR3 is TGTGCCAGCAGCTTAGGACTTTACAATGAGCAGTTCTTC. Encoded protein: CASSLGLYNEQFF.

The chain couples TRBV6-1 to TRBJ2-5; D gene uncertain. Germline loops: CDR1 MNHNS, CDR2 SASEGT. Deletions cut 3 bases from V and 5 bases from J, with 13 bases between. CDR3 size: 14 residues. The chain's CDR3 is CASSDMGSWETQYF. The CDR3 nucleotides are TGTGCCAGCAGTGACATGGGGTCGTGGGAGACCCAGTACTTC.

About this clone itself: The sample holds other DNA sequences that translate to the same CDR3. The chain has TRBV7-9 and TRBJ2-7; D is unclear. Germline V gene lookup returns CDR1 SEHNR and CDR2 FQNEAQ (reference sequence). V gave up 6 bases and J gave up 0 bases, with 9 bases separating them. The CDR3 runs to 13 residues. The CDR3 DNA is TGTGCCAGCAGTCCAGAGAGCTCCTACGAGCAGTACTTC. It specifies CASSPESSYEQYF.

The rearrangement joins TRBV5-4 to TRBJ1-1; D ambiguous. V shed 0 bases and J shed 3 bases, with 9 bases lying between them. This CDR3 has 14 amino acids. CDR1 is SGHNT, CDR2 YYREEE, per germline (reference sequence). CDR3 sequence: CASSLGVRDTEAFF. CDR3 sequence (DNA): TGTGCCAGCAGCTTGGGGGTTAGGGACACTGAAGCTTTCTTT.

This chain links TRBV9 with TRBJ2-1, with 9 nucleotides matching TRBD2. J gave up 8 bases and V 0 bases, and 6 bases lay outside the gene matches. CDR3 length equals 15 residues. Germline V gives CDR1 SGDLS, CDR2 YYNGEE. CDR3 in DNA: TGTGCCAGCAGCGTAGGCCTAGCGGGATTGGATGAGCAGTTCTTC. Amino acids: CASSVGLAGLDEQFF.

V is TRBV29-1 and J is TRBJ1-5; possible D gene TRBD1, 5 bases. The CDR3 is 13 amino acids. V was pared by 4 bases and J by 7 bases, with 14 bases between. CDR1 is SQVTM, CDR2 ANQGSEA, per germline. The CDR3 is CSVVPGFGQPQHF. The CDR3 DNA sequence: TGCAGCGTTGTACCAGGGTTTGGGCAGCCCCAGCATTTT.

This chain connects TRBV11-2 to TRBJ2-5; no clear D gene. Deletions cut 5 bases from V and 4 bases from J, with 17 bases between. The CDR3 totals 15 residues. Germline V CDR1 and CDR2: SGHAT, FQNNGV. CDR3 loop: CASSPPLESGETQYF. The CDR3 DNA is TGTGCCAGCAGCCCCCCTCTAGAGTCGGGAGAGACCCAGTACTTC.

This chain links TRBV4-1 with TRBJ2-7; the D is unclear. V was shortened by 4 bases and J by 3 bases, with 10 bases between the two germline ends. The CDR3 covers 13 residues. Germline V lookup: CDR1 MGHRA, CDR2 YSYEKL. The CDR3 spells CASSRSANYEQYF. Here the CDR3 DNA reads TGCGCCAGCAGCCGAAGCGCGAACTACGAGCAGTACTTC.